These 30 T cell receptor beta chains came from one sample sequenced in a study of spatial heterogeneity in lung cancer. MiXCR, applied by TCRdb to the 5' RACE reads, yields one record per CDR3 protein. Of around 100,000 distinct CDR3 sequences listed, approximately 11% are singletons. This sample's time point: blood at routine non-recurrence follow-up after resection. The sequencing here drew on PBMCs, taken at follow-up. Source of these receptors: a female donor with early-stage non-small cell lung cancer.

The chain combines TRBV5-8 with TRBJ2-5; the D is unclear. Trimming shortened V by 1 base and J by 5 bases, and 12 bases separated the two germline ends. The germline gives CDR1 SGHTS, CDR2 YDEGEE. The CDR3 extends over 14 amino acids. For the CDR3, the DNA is TGTGCCAGCAGCTTGAGCCAGCCTTGGGAGACCCAGTACTTC. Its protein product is CASSLSQPWETQYF.

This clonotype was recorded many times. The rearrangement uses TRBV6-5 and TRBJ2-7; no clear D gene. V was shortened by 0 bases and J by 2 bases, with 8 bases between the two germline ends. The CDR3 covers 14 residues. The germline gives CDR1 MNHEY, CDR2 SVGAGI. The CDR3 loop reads CASSYSSTTYEQYF. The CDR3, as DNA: TGTGCCAGCAGTTACTCGTCGACAACCTACGAGCAGTACTTC.

As DNA, the CDR3 is TGTGCCAGCAGCCGGGGGACAGGGAATTCCTACGAGCAGTACTTC. Its protein product is CASSRGTGNSYEQYF. V usage is TRBV7-9 and J usage is TRBJ2-7; TRBD1 matches 9 bases. This CDR3 is 15 amino acids long. Trimming at V came to 5 bases and at J to 1 base, leaving 6 bases not matched to a gene. Germline CDR1 is SEHNR and CDR2 is FQNEAQ (reference sequence).

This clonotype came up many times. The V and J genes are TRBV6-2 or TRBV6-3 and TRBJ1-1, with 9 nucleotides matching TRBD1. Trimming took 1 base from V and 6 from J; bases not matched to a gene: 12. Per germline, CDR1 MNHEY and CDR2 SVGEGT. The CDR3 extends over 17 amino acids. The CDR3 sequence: CASSYWGRTGATSEAFF. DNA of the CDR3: TGTGCCAGCAGTTACTGGGGTCGGACAGGGGCCACCTCTGAAGCTTTCTTT.

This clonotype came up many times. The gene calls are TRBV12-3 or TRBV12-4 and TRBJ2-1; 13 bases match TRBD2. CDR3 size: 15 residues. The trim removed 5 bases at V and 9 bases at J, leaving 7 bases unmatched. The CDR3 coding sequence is TGTGCCAGCAGTCTCCGGACTAGCGGGAGTGGTGAGCAGTTCTTC. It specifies CASSLRTSGSGEQFF.

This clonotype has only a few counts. The CDR3 DNA sequence: TGCGCCAGCAGCCAAGATTATTCGGTCTCTGGGGAGCTGTTTTTT. It translates to CASSQDYSVSGELFF. The genes are TRBV4-1 and TRBJ2-2; D is ambiguous. The CDR3 spans 15 residues. V shed 0 bases and J shed 8 bases, with 13 bases lying between them. The V gene's germline CDR1 is MGHRA and CDR2 YSYEKL.

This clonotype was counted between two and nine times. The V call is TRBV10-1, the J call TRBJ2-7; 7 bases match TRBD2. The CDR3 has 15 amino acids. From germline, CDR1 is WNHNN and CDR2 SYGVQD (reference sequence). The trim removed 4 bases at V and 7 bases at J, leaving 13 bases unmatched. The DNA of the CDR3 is TGCGCCAGCAGTGGCCTGTCGGGAGGTGGTATGGAGCAGTACTTC. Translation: CASSGLSGGGMEQYF.

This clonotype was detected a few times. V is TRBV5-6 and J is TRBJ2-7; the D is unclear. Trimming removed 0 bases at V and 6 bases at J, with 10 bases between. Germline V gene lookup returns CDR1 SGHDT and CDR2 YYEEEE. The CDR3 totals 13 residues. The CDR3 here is CASSLGIAGEQYV. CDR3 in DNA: TGTGCCAGCAGCTTGGGGATTGCTGGCGAGCAGTACGTC.

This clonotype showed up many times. The CDR3 loop is CASSQGKYGYTF. Here the CDR3 DNA reads TGTGCCAGCAGTCAGGGAAAGTATGGCTACACCTTC. J is TRBJ1-2 and V is TRBV28, with a possible D match to TRBD1 (5 bases). Germline V gene lookup returns CDR1 MDHEN and CDR2 SYDVKM. Trimming removed 5 bases from V and 5 bases from J, with 9 bases in between. The CDR3 has 12 residues.

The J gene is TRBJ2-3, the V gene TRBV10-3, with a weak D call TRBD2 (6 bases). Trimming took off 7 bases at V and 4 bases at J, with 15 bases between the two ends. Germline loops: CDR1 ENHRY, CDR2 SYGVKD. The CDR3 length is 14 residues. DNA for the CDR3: TGTGCCATCAAGGGGACTCGGCTCTCAGATACGCAGTATTTT. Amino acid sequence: CAIKGTRLSDTQYF.

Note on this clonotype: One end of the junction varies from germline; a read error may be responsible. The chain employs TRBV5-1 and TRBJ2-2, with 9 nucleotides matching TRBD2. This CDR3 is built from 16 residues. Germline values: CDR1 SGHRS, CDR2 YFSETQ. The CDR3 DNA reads TGCGCCAGCGCGGGGACTAGCCTAAAGAACACCAGGGAGCTGTTTTTT. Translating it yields CASAGTSLKNTRELFF.

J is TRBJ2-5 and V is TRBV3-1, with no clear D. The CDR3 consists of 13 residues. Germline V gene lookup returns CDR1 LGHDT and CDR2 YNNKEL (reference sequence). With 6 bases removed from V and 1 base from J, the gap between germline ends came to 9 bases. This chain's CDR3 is CASSRPPQETQYF. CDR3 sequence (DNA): TGTGCCAGCAGTCGCCCACCCCAAGAGACCCAGTACTTC.

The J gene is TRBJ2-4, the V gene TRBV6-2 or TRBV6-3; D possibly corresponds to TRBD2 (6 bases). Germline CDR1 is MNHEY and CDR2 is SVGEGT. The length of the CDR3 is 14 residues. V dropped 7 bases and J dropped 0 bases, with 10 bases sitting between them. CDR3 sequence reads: CASKHSGAKNIQYF. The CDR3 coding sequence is TGTGCCAGCAAACATAGCGGAGCCAAAAACATTCAGTACTTC.

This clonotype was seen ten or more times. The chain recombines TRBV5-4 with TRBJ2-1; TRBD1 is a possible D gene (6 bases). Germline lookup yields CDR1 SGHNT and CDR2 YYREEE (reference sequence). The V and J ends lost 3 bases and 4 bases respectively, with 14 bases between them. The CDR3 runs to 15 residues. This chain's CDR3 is CASSWLGGYYNEQFF. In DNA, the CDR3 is TGTGCCAGCAGCTGGCTAGGGGGTTATTACAATGAGCAGTTCTTC.

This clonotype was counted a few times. The CDR3 sequence is CASSLMEMAGNTIYF. The CDR3 DNA reads as TGTGCCAGCAGCTTAATGGAGATGGCTGGAAACACCATATATTTT. This chain uses TRBV7-9 with TRBJ1-3; D not resolved. V dropped 2 bases and J dropped 2 bases, with 10 bases sitting between them. The V gene's germline CDR1 is SEHNR and CDR2 FQNEAQ (reference sequence). CDR3 size: 15 residues.

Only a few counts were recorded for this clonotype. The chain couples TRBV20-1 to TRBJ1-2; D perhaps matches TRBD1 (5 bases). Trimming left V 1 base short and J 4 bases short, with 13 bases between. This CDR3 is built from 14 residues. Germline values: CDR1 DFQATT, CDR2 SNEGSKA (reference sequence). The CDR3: CSARASRQIYGYTF. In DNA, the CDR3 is TGCAGTGCTAGAGCGTCTCGACAGATCTATGGCTACACCTTC.

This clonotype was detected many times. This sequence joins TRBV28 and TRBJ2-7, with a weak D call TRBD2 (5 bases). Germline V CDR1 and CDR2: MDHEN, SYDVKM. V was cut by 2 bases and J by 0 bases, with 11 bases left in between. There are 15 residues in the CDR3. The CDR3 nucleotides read TGTGCCAGCAGTTTAGTACGGGAATTCTCCTACGAGCAGTACTTC. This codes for CASSLVREFSYEQYF.

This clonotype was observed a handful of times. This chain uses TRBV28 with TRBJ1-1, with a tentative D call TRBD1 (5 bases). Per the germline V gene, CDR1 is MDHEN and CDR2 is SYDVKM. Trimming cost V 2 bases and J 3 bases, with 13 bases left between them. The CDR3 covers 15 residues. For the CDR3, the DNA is TGTGCCAGCAGTTTAGTAGGCGCGGGGGACACTGAAGCTTTCTTT. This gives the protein CASSLVGAGDTEAFF.

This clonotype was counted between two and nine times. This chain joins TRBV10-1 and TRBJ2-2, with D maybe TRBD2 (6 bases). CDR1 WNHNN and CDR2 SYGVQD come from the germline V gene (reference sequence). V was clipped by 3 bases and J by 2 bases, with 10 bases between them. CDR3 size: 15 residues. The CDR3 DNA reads TGCGCCAGCAGTGATGGGGGGAGTAACACCGGGGAGCTGTTTTTT. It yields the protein CASSDGGSNTGELFF.

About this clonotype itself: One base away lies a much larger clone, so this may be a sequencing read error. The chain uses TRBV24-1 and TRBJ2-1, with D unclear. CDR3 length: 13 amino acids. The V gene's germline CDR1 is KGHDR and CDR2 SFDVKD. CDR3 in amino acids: CATSDLHDNEPFF. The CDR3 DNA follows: TGTGCCACCAGTGACCTTCACGACAATGAGCCGTTCTTC.

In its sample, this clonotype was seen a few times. CDR3: CSVDLGLAGGGETQYF. The DNA of the CDR3 is TGCAGCGTTGATTTAGGACTAGCGGGAGGGGGAGAGACCCAGTACTTC. The rearrangement uses TRBV29-1 and TRBJ2-5; 15 bases are shared with TRBD2. V lost 3 bases and J lost 4; bases outside the gene matches: 6. The CDR3 loop spans 16 amino acids. Per germline, CDR1 SQVTM and CDR2 ANQGSEA.

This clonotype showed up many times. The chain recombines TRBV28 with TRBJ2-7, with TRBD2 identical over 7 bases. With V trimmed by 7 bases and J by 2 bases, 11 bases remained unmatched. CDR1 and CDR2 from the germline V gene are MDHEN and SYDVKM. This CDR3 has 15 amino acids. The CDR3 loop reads CASMNPTSLTYEQYF. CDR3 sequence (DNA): TGTGCCAGCATGAATCCGACTAGCTTAACCTACGAGCAGTACTTC.

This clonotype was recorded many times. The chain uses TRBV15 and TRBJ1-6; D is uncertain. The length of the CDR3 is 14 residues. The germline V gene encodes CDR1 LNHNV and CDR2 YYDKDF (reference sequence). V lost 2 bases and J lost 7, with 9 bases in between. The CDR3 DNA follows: TGTGCCACCAGCAGAAGGAGTTTCAATTCACCCCTCCACTTT. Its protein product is CATSRRSFNSPLHF.

The CDR3 sequence is CASSGTANQPQHF. The CDR3 coding sequence is TGTGCCAGCTCCGGGACAGCGAATCAGCCCCAGCATTTT. The V call is TRBV19, the J call TRBJ1-5; TRBD1 aligns across 7 bases. CDR1 and CDR2 (germline): LNHDA, SQIVND (reference sequence). With V trimmed by 9 bases and J by 4 bases, 6 bases remained unmatched. The CDR3 loop spans 13 amino acids.

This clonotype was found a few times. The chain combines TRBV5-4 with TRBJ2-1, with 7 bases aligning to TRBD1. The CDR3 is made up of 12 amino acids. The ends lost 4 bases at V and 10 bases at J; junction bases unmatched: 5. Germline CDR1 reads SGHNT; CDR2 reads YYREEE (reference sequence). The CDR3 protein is CASSRTGVEQFF. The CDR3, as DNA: TGTGCCAGCAGCCGAACAGGGGTAGAGCAGTTCTTC.

In DNA, the CDR3 is TGTGCCACAGGGGACAGGGCCTACGAGCAGTACTTC. The encoded protein is CATGDRAYEQYF. The chain carries TRBV24-1 and TRBJ2-7; TRBD1 aligns across 9 bases. Germline V CDR1 and CDR2: KGHDR, SFDVKD. V shed 10 bases, J shed 2 bases, and the junction held 2 bases outside the gene matches. This CDR3 contains 12 residues.

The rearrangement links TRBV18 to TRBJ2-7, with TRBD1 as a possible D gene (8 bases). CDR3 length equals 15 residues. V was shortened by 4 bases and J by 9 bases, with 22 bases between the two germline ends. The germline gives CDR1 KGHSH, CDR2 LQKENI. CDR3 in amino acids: CASSLIPDREGAQYF. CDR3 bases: TGTGCCAGCTCACTGATACCGGACAGGGAGGGCGCGCAGTACTTC.

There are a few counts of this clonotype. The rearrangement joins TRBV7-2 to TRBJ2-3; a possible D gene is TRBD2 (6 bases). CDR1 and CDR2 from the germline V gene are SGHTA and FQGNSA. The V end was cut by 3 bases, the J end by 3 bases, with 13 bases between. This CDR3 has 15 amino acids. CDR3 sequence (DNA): TGTGCCAGCAGCTTCAAGGGCGGGACGACAGATACGCAGTATTTT. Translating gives CASSFKGGTTDTQYF.

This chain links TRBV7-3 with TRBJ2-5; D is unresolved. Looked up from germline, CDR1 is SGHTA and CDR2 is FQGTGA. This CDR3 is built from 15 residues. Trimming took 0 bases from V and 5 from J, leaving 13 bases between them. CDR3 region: CASSLTGSLPETQYF. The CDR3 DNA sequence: TGTGCCAGCAGCTTAACAGGCAGTCTTCCGGAGACCCAGTACTTC. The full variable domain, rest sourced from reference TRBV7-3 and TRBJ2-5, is GAGVSQTPSNKVTEKGKYVELRCDPISGHTALYWYRQSLGQGPEFLIYFQGTGAADDSGLPNDRFFAVRPEGSVSTLKIQRTERGDSAVYLCASSLTGSLPETQYFGPGTRLLVL.

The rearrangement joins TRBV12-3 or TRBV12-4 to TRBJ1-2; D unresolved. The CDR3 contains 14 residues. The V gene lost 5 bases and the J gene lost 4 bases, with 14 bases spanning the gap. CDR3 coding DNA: TGTGCCAGCAGTAACACCTTCTTCCGCTATGGCTACACCTTC. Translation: CASSNTFFRYGYTF.